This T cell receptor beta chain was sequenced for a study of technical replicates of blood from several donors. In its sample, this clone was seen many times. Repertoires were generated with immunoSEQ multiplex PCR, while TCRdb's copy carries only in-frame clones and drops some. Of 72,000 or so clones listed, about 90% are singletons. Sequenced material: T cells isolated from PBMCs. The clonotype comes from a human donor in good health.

The DNA of the CDR3 is TGCGCCAGCAGAGAGACTAGCGGGAAGGTCGGGGAGCTGTTTTTT. Translating it yields CASRETSGKVGELFF. The chain couples TRBV5-1 to TRBJ2-2; 11 positions match TRBD2. Losses at the gene ends were 5 bases for V and 7 bases for J; bases not matched to a gene: 7. This CDR3 spans 15 amino acids. From germline, CDR1 is SGHRS and CDR2 YFSETQ. The whole variable domain, filled in from reference TRBV5-1 and TRBJ2-2, reads KAGVTQTPRYLIKTRGQQVTLSCSPISGHRSVSWYQQTPGQGLQFLFEYFSETQRNKGNFPGRFSGRQFSNSRSEMNVSTLELGDSALYLCASRETSGKVGELFFGEGSRLTVL.